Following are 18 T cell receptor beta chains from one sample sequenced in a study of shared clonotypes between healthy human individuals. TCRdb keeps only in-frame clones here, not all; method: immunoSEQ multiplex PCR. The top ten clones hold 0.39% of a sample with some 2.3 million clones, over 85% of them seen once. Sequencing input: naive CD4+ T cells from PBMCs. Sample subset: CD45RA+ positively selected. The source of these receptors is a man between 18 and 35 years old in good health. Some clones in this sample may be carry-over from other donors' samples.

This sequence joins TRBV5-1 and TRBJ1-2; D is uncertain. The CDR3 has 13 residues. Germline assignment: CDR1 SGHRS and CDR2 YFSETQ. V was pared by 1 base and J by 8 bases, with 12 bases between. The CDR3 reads CASSLNTAGGYTF. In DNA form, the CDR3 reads TGCGCCAGCAGCTTGAACACGGCGGGCGGCTACACCTTC.

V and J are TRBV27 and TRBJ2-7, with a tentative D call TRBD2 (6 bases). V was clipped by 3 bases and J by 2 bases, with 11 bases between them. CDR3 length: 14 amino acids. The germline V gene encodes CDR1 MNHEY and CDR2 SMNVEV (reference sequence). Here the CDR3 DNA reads TGTGCCAGCAGTTTCGGGACTCCTACCTACGAGCAGTACTTC. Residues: CASSFGTPTYEQYF.

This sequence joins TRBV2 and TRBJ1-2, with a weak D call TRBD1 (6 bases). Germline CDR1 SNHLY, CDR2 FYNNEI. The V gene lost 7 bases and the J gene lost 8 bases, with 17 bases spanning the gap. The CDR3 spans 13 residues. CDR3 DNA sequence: TGTGCCAGCACCCCCACCGGGGGCGACGGCTACACCTTC. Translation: CASTPTGGDGYTF.

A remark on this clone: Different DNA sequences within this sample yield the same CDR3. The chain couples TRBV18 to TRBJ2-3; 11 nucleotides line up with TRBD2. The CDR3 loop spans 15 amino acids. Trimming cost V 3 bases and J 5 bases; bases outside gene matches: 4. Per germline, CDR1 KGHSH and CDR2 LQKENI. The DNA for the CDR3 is TGTGCCAGCTCACCTGGGACTAGCGGCAGAGATACGCAGTATTTT. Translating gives CASSPGTSGRDTQYF.

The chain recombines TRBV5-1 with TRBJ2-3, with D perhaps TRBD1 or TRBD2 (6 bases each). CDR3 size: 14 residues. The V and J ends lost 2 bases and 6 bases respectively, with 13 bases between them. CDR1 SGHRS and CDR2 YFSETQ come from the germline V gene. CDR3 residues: CASSFTGGGDTQYF. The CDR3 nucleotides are TGCGCCAGCAGCTTCACAGGAGGGGGGGATACGCAGTATTTT.

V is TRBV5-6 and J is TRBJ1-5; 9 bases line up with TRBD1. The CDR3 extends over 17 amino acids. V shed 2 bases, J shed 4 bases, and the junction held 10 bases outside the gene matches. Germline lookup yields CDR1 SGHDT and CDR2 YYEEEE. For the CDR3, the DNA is TGTGCCAGCAGCTTATACGCCGGGACAGGGTTGAATCAGCCCCAGCATTTT. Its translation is CASSLYAGTGLNQPQHF.

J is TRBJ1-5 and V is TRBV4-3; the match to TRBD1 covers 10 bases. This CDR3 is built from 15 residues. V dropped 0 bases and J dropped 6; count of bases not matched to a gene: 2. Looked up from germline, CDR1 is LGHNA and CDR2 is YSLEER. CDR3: CASSQDGTGVQPQHF. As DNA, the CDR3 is TGCGCCAGCAGCCAAGACGGGACAGGGGTTCAGCCCCAGCATTTT.

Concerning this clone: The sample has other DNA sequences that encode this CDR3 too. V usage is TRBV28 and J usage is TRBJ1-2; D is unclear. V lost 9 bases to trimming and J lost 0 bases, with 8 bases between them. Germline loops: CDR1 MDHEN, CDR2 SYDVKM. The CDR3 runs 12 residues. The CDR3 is CASSSPNYGYTF. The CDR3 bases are TGTGCCAGTTCGAGCCCTAACTATGGCTACACCTTC.

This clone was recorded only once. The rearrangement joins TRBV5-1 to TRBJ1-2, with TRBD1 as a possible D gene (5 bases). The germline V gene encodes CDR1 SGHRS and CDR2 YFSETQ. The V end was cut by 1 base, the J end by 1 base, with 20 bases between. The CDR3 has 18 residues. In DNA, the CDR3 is TGCGCCAGCAGCTTGAAGGGGCTCGAGGATTTCTTTAACTATGGCTACACCTTC. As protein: CASSLKGLEDFFNYGYTF.

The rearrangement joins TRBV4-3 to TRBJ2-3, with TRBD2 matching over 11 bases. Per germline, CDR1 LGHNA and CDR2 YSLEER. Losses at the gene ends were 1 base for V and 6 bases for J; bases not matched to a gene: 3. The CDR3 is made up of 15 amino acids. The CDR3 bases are TGCGCCAGCAGCCAAGTGGCTAGCGGGAGGGATACGCAGTATTTT. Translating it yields CASSQVASGRDTQYF.

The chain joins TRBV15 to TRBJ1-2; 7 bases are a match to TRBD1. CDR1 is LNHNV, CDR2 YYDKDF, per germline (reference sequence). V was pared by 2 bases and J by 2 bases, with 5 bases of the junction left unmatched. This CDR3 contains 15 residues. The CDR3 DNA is TGTGCCACCAGCAGAAAGAGGACAGGCAACTATGGCTACACCTTC. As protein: CATSRKRTGNYGYTF. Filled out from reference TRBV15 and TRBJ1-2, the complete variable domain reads DAMVIQNPRYQVTQFGKPVTLSCSQTLNHNVMYWYQQKSSQAPKLLFHYYDKDFNNEADTPDNFQSRRPNTSFCFLDIRSPGLGDTAMYLCATSRKRTGNYGYTFGSGTRLTVV.

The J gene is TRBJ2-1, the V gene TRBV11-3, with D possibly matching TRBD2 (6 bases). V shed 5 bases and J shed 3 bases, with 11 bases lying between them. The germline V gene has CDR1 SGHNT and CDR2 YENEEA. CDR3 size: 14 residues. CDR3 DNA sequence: TGTGCCAGCAGCCCGCCGGGAGTCTACAATGAGCAGTTCTTC. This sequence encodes CASSPPGVYNEQFF.

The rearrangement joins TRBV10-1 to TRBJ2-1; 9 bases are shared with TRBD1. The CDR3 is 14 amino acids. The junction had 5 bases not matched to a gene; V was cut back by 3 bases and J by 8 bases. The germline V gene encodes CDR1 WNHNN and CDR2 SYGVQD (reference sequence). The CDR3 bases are TGCGCCAGCAGTGAACAGGGGGCTATCCATGAGCAGTTCTTC. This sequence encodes CASSEQGAIHEQFF.

The DNA for the CDR3 is TGCGCCAGCAGCTTTATCGGGGGCGGAAACACTGAAGCTTTCTTT. Protein: CASSFIGGGNTEAFF. This chain links TRBV5-1 with TRBJ1-1, with D possibly matching TRBD1 (6 bases). Germline V gene sequence: CDR1 SGHRS, CDR2 YFSETQ. The CDR3 length is 15 residues. Trimming left V 2 bases short and J 2 bases short, with 13 bases between.

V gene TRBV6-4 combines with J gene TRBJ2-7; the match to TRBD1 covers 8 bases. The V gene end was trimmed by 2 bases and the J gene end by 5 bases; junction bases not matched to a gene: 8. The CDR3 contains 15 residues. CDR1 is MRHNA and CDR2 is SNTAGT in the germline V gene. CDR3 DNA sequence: TGTGCCAGCAGTGACAAGACAGGGGTGATCGACGAGCAGTACTTC. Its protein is CASSDKTGVIDEQYF.

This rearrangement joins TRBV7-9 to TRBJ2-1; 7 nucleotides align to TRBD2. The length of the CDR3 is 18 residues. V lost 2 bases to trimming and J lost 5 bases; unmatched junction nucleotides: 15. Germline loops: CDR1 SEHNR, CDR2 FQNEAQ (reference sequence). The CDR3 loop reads CASSLPPLRGRRNNEQFF. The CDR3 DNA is TGTGCCAGCAGCTTACCTCCACTACGCGGGAGACGAAACAATGAGCAGTTCTTC.

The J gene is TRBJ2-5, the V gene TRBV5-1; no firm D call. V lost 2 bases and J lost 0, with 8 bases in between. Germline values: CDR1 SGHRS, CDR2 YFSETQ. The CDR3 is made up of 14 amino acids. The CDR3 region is CASSFARNQETQYF. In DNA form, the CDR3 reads TGCGCCAGCAGCTTCGCCCGAAACCAAGAGACCCAGTACTTC.

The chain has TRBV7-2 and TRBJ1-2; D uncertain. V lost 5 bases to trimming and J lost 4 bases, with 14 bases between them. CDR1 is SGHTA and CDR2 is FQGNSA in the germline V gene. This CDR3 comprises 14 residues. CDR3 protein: CASSLYEELYGYTF. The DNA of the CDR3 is TGTGCCAGCAGCCTTTACGAAGAGCTCTATGGCTACACCTTC.